Below are 29 T cell receptor beta chains sequenced from a single sample in a study of T cell responses to AZD1222 COVID-19 vaccine. Using immunoSEQ multiplex PCR, the repertoire was profiled, and TCRdb retains in-frame clones only, with some absent. The table records some 170,000 clones, approximately 90% of them present only once. This specimen consisted of peripheral blood, obtained on day 0 of AZD1222 vaccination. Receptors originate from an adult in good health.

The gene calls are TRBV21-1 and TRBJ2-7; TRBD1 was called by the table and not checked on the DNA. TRBV21-1 is a pseudogene locus. The CDR3 loop spans 14 amino acids. CDR3 in amino acids: CASSPDRTLYEQYF. In DNA form, the CDR3 reads TGTGCCAGCAGCCCGGACAGGACCCTCTACGAGCAGTACTTC.

The chain uses TRBV15 and TRBJ1-4; the match to TRBD1 covers 10 bases. V lost 2 bases to trimming and J lost 8 bases; unmatched junction nucleotides: 8. The CDR3 has 16 residues. Looked up from germline, CDR1 is LNHNV and CDR2 is YYDKDF (reference sequence). The CDR3 region has the DNA TGTGCCACCAGCAGACTGATCGGACAGGGGGGAGAAAAACTGTTTTTT. Translation gives CATSRLIGQGGEKLFF.

This sequence joins TRBV5-6 and TRBJ1-6; no definite D call. CDR3 size: 14 residues. With 2 bases removed from V and 10 bases from J, the gap between germline ends came to 13 bases. CDR1 is SGHDT, CDR2 YYEEEE, per germline. CDR3 residues: CASSLSRWPSPLHF. DNA for the CDR3: TGTGCCAGCAGCTTATCAAGGTGGCCATCACCCCTCCACTTT.

V gene TRBV19 combines with J gene TRBJ1-5; D perhaps matches TRBD1 (5 bases). Germline V gene data show CDR1 as LNHDA and CDR2 as SQIVND (reference sequence). CDR3 size: 15 residues. Trimming removed 5 bases from V and 3 bases from J, with 14 bases in between. The chain's CDR3 is CASSFGHLYNQPQHF. The CDR3 DNA follows: TGTGCCAGTAGTTTTGGACACCTATACAATCAGCCCCAGCATTTT. Full variable domain (remainder filled in from reference TRBV19 and TRBJ1-5): DGGITQSPKYLFRKEGQNVTLSCEQNLNHDAMYWYRQDPGQGLRLIYYSQIVNDFQKGDIAEGYSVSREKKESFPLTVTSAQKNPTAFYLCASSFGHLYNQPQHFGDGTRLSIL.

This chain joins TRBV6-6 and TRBJ1-6, with a possible D match to TRBD1 (6 bases). V was clipped by 6 bases and J by 7 bases, with 7 bases between them. The CDR3 extends over 12 amino acids. CDR1 is MNHNY, CDR2 SVGAGI, per germline (reference sequence). CDR3 amino acids: CASRTGNSPLHF. In DNA, the CDR3 is TGTGCCAGCAGAACAGGGAATTCACCCCTCCACTTT.

There are a few counts of this clone. The CDR3 spells CASSLGLGHLNTEAFF. The CDR3 DNA reads TGTGCCAGCAGCTTAGGTCTAGGACATCTGAACACTGAAGCTTTCTTT. The V gene is TRBV7-2, the J gene TRBJ1-1; a weak D match, TRBD1 (5 bases). CDR3 size: 16 residues. From germline, CDR1 is SGHTA and CDR2 FQGNSA. Trimming removed 1 base from V and 0 bases from J, with 12 bases in between.

V usage is TRBV19 and J usage is TRBJ2-7; TRBD2 might be the D (6 bases). From germline, CDR1 is LNHDA and CDR2 SQIVND (reference sequence). The CDR3 totals 15 residues. Trimming pared 1 base from V and 7 bases from J, leaving 17 bases between. The CDR3 protein is CASSIAGRDREEQYF. Here the CDR3 DNA reads TGTGCCAGTAGTATAGCCGGGAGAGACCGGGAAGAGCAGTACTTC.

The chain links TRBV5-1 to TRBJ2-7, with 8 bases matching TRBD1. Germline V CDR1 and CDR2: SGHRS, YFSETQ. This CDR3 spans 15 amino acids. The ends lost 0 bases at V and 3 bases at J; junction bases unmatched: 5. Here the CDR3 DNA reads TGCGCCAGCAGCTTGGTGGCAGGGGGCCGCTACGAGCAGTACTTC. Amino acids: CASSLVAGGRYEQYF. Together with reference TRBV5-1 and TRBJ2-7, the CDR3 gives the full variable domain: KAGVTQTPRYLIKTRGQQVTLSCSPISGHRSVSWYQQTPGQGLQFLFEYFSETQRNKGNFPGRFSGRQFSNSRSEMNVSTLELGDSALYLCASSLVAGGRYEQYFGPGTRLTVT.

The chain combines TRBV2 with TRBJ2-1; tentative D call: TRBD2 (6 bases). Trimming shortened V by 11 bases and J by 10 bases, and 18 bases separated the two germline ends. Germline CDR1 SNHLY, CDR2 FYNNEI. The CDR3 loop spans 12 amino acids. The CDR3, as DNA: TGTGCCGTGATACCGGGAGCTCGGGAGCAGTTCTTC. This encodes CAVIPGAREQFF.

The chain is built from TRBV20-1 and TRBJ2-7; 7 bases fit TRBD2. This CDR3 is built from 15 residues. Germline CDR1 DFQATT, CDR2 SNEGSKA (reference sequence). The trim removed 3 bases at V and 5 bases at J, leaving 13 bases unmatched. CDR3 region: CSASFYGGGRDEQYF. The CDR3 DNA reads as TGCAGTGCTAGTTTTTATGGGGGAGGGAGGGACGAGCAGTACTTC.

The chain links TRBV6-5 to TRBJ2-7; possibly TRBD1 or TRBD2 for D (6 bases each). The CDR3 extends over 14 amino acids. Deletions cut 4 bases from V and 0 bases from J, with 10 bases between. Looked up from germline, CDR1 is MNHEY and CDR2 is SVGAGI. The CDR3 loop reads CASSLGGSSYEQYF. The CDR3 DNA reads as TGTGCCAGCAGTTTAGGGGGGAGCTCCTACGAGCAGTACTTC.

Remarks on this clone: Other nucleotide sequences in the sample specify the same CDR3. The V and J genes are TRBV6-5 and TRBJ2-7; D assignment may be TRBD1 or TRBD2 (5 bases each). V lost 5 bases and J lost 2, with 10 bases in between. The CDR3 extends over 13 amino acids. CDR1 and CDR2 (germline): MNHEY, SVGAGI. CDR3 nucleotides: TGTGCCAGCAGTCTTGGGACCACCTACGAGCAGTACTTC. Protein: CASSLGTTYEQYF.

The V gene is TRBV6-1, the J gene TRBJ1-1; D not certain. Germline CDR1 is MNHNS and CDR2 is SASEGT. This CDR3 is built from 14 residues. Trimming removed 0 bases at V and 4 bases at J, with 9 bases between. CDR3 region: CASSEAQTATEAFF. The CDR3 DNA sequence: TGTGCCAGCAGTGAAGCGCAAACAGCCACTGAAGCTTTCTTT.

For the CDR3, the DNA is TGCAGCGTTGAAGGGACAGGGGACACTGAAGCTTTCTTT. Its protein is CSVEGTGDTEAFF. The chain has TRBV29-1 and TRBJ1-1; 9 bases agree with TRBD1. Trimming removed 1 base from V and 3 bases from J; junction bases left unmatched: 0. This CDR3 contains 13 residues. Germline-derived CDR1 and CDR2 are SQVTM and ANQGSEA.

Written as DNA, the CDR3 is TGTGCCACCAGTGATGGTGGATATGGCTACACCTTC. Its translation: CATSDGGYGYTF. V gene TRBV24-1 combines with J gene TRBJ1-2; D not resolved. Germline values: CDR1 KGHDR, CDR2 SFDVKD. This CDR3 is 12 amino acids long. Trimming took off 3 bases at V and 5 bases at J, with 6 bases between the two ends.

The chain joins TRBV7-2 to TRBJ2-3; the D gene could be TRBD1 or TRBD2 (5 bases each). Trimming left V 3 bases short and J 7 bases short, with 20 bases between. Germline V lookup: CDR1 SGHTA, CDR2 FQGNSA. This CDR3 has 16 residues. CDR3 DNA sequence: TGTGCCAGCAGCTTGCCCGGGACCCCGGTTAGGAATACGCAGTATTTT. Translating it yields CASSLPGTPVRNTQYF.

This sequence joins TRBV19 and TRBJ1-3; perhaps TRBD1 as D (5 bases). The CDR3 consists of 17 residues. Germline values: CDR1 LNHDA, CDR2 SQIVND (reference sequence). Trimming took off 3 bases at V and 0 bases at J, with 15 bases between the two ends. The CDR3 nucleotides read TGTGCCAGTAGTATTATGGGACCGCCATTCTCTGGAAACACCATATATTTT. Protein product: CASSIMGPPFSGNTIYF.

This chain joins TRBV6-2 or TRBV6-3 and TRBJ2-3; TRBD2 matches 7 bases. CDR3 length: 16 amino acids. The junction had 7 bases not matched to a gene; V was cut back by 2 bases and J by 2 bases. Germline CDR1 MNHEY, CDR2 SVGEGT. CDR3 sequence reads: CASSYTRETYTDTQYF. DNA of the CDR3: TGTGCCAGCAGTTACACGCGGGAGACCTACACAGATACGCAGTATTTT.

The chain couples TRBV14 to TRBJ2-2, with D perhaps assigned TRBD1 or TRBD2 (5 bases each). Trimming shortened V by 0 bases and J by 6 bases, and 14 bases separated the two germline ends. CDR1 and CDR2 (germline): SGHDN, FVKESK. The CDR3 runs to 16 residues. In DNA form, the CDR3 reads TGTGCCAGCAGCCAAGATAGTGGGACGAGAGCCGGGGAGCTGTTTTTT. Its protein is CASSQDSGTRAGELFF.

This sequence joins TRBV12-3 or TRBV12-4 and TRBJ2-1; D is perhaps TRBD2 (5 bases). V was cut by 6 bases and J by 15 bases, with 18 bases left in between. The CDR3 is made up of 12 amino acids. The CDR3 nucleotides are TGTGCCAGCAGCCTAGACCGCCCGAGGGTGTTCTTC. Amino acid sequence: CASSLDRPRVFF.

This chain uses TRBV6-6 with TRBJ1-1; D uncertain. This CDR3 region has 14 residues. The V end was cut by 2 bases, the J end by 1 base, with 8 bases between. The germline gives CDR1 MNHNY, CDR2 SVGAGI (reference sequence). CDR3 sequence (DNA): TGTGCCAGCAGTTACGGGCAGCCGAACACTGAAGCTTTCTTT. This codes for CASSYGQPNTEAFF.

The chain couples TRBV6-1 to TRBJ2-1; 7 bases map to TRBD1. After removal of 0 bases from V and 6 bases from J, the junction contained 11 bases not matched to a gene. The CDR3 runs to 17 residues. Germline V gene sequence: CDR1 MNHNS, CDR2 SASEGT. The CDR3 coding sequence is TGTGCCAGCAGTGAAGCCCCGGGACAGAAATTCCTCAATGAGCAGTTCTTC. Translated: CASSEAPGQKFLNEQFF.

This chain links TRBV19 with TRBJ2-7, with TRBD1 matching over 8 bases. This CDR3 is built from 13 residues. Germline lookup yields CDR1 LNHDA and CDR2 SQIVND (reference sequence). The ends lost 4 bases at V and 7 bases at J; junction bases unmatched: 6. The CDR3 loop is CASSTGTGGEQYF. In DNA form, the CDR3 reads TGTGCCAGTAGTACCGGGACAGGCGGGGAGCAGTACTTC. Together with reference TRBV19 and TRBJ2-7, the CDR3 gives the full variable domain: DGGITQSPKYLFRKEGQNVTLSCEQNLNHDAMYWYRQDPGQGLRLIYYSQIVNDFQKGDIAEGYSVSREKKESFPLTVTSAQKNPTAFYLCASSTGTGGEQYFGPGTRLTVT.

The chain joins TRBV19 to TRBJ2-5, with D unclear. Germline CDR1 is LNHDA and CDR2 is SQIVND (reference sequence). With 5 bases removed from V and 5 bases from J, the gap between germline ends came to 6 bases. The CDR3 spans 11 residues. CDR3 nucleotides: TGTGCCAGTAGTTTGCGGGAGACCCAGTACTTC. Amino acid sequence: CASSLRETQYF.

J is TRBJ2-1 and V is TRBV27; 11 nucleotides line up with TRBD1. V lost 5 bases to trimming and J lost 7 bases; unmatched junction nucleotides: 10. Germline lookup yields CDR1 MNHEY and CDR2 SMNVEV (reference sequence). The length of the CDR3 is 16 residues. For the CDR3, the DNA is TGTGCCAGCAGTCCTGGGACAGGGGGTTTAGGGAATGAGCAGTTCTTC. Translating it yields CASSPGTGGLGNEQFF.

The gene calls are TRBV27 and TRBJ1-2, with 9 bases that match TRBD1. CDR3 length: 16 amino acids. J lost 5 bases, V lost 7 bases, and 14 bases had no gene match. Germline values: CDR1 MNHEY, CDR2 SMNVEV (reference sequence). The CDR3 protein is CASKYAMDRGPYGYTF. The CDR3 nucleotides are TGTGCCAGCAAATATGCTATGGACAGGGGTCCTTATGGCTACACCTTC.

The chain couples TRBV3-1 (or the pseudogene TRBV3-2) to TRBJ1-6, with D possibly being TRBD1 (6 bases). This CDR3 comprises 16 residues. Germline V gives CDR1 LGHDT, CDR2 YNNKEL (reference sequence). V was clipped by 1 base and J by 13 bases, with 20 bases between them. This CDR3 reads CASSQVSGPRRGPLHF. DNA of the CDR3: TGTGCCAGCAGCCAAGTTTCCGGGCCTCGAAGGGGGCCCCTCCACTTT.

The CDR3 protein is CASSLQGRNQPQHF. Written as DNA, the CDR3 is TGTGCCAGCAGCTTACAGGGGCGCAATCAGCCCCAGCATTTT. The J gene is TRBJ1-5, the V gene TRBV5-5; 7 positions agree with TRBD1. V lost 2 bases to trimming and J lost 2 bases; unmatched junction nucleotides: 1. The CDR3 consists of 14 residues. The germline V gene encodes CDR1 SGHKS and CDR2 YYEKEE (reference sequence).

This chain connects TRBV11-2 to TRBJ1-5; TRBD1 might be the D (6 bases). This CDR3 region has 13 residues. Germline loops: CDR1 SGHAT, CDR2 FQNNGV. Trimming took 6 bases from V and 4 from J, leaving 10 bases between them. CDR3 sequence (DNA): TGTGCCAGCAGTCAAACAGGGAATCAGCCCCAGCATTTT. It specifies CASSQTGNQPQHF. Using reference TRBV11-2 and TRBJ1-5 for the parts outside the CDR3, the full variable domain is EAGVAQSPRYKIIEKRQSVAFWCNPISGHATLYWYQQILGQGPKLLIQFQNNGVVDDSQLPKDRFSAERLKGVDSTLKIQPAKLEDSAVYLCASSQTGNQPQHFGDGTRLSIL.